This is a list of T cell receptor beta chains from one sample in a study of T cell responses to AZD1222 COVID-19 vaccine. TCRdb's copy holds only in-frame clones and misses some; the assay was immunoSEQ multiplex PCR. Found here are 150,000 or so clones, around 89% of them singletons; the top ten hold roughly 2.9%. The sample here was peripheral blood, taken on day 0 of AZD1222 vaccination. These receptors originate from an adult in good health. The CDR3 runs from the conserved cysteine through the conserved F or W. Fields, in order: D gene, V gene, clone size, J gene, CDR3 protein, CDR3 DNA. A D gene is named only where the DNA matches it firmly. Rows give clone size only sometimes, using once, few, many, or a class for an expanded clone.

d_gene: TRBD1; v_gene: TRBV20-1; abundance: NA; j_gene: TRBJ1-2; CDR3aa: CSARQGLGYTF; CDR3nt: TGCAGTGCAAGACAGGGGCTTGGCTACACCTTC
d_gene: NA; v_gene: TRBV19; abundance: NA; j_gene: TRBJ1-3; CDR3aa: CASMVTAGNTIYF; CDR3nt: TGTGCCAGTATGGTAACAGCTGGAAACACCATATATTTT
d_gene: NA; v_gene: TRBV7-3; abundance: NA; j_gene: TRBJ1-2; CDR3aa: CASGEGDLGSGYTF; CDR3nt: TGTGCCAGCGGGGAGGGGGATTTGGGTAGTGGCTACACCTTC
d_gene: NA; v_gene: TRBV6-4; abundance: NA; j_gene: TRBJ1-6; CDR3aa: CASSAMGYNSPLHF; CDR3nt: TGTGCCAGCAGTGCTATGGGTTATAATTCACCCCTCCACTTT
d_gene: NA; v_gene: TRBV14; abundance: NA; j_gene: TRBJ1-2; CDR3aa: CASSQDLGDYGYTF; CDR3nt: TGTGCCAGCAGCCAAGATTTGGGGGACTATGGCTACACCTTC
d_gene: NA; v_gene: TRBV11-2; abundance: once; j_gene: TRBJ2-5; CDR3aa: CASSLGALAREETQYF; CDR3nt: TGTGCCAGCAGCTTAGGGGCTTTAGCCAGGGAAGAGACCCAGTACTTC
d_gene: NA; v_gene: TRBV24-1; abundance: NA; j_gene: TRBJ2-1; CDR3aa: CATSDPSGLSNEQFF; CDR3nt: TGTGCCACCAGTGATCCCTCGGGACTGAGCAATGAGCAGTTCTTC
d_gene: TRBD1; v_gene: TRBV9; abundance: NA; j_gene: TRBJ1-2; CDR3aa: CASRKDRWDGYTF; CDR3nt: TGTGCCAGCAGAAAGGACAGGTGGGATGGCTACACCTTC
d_gene: TRBD1; v_gene: TRBV28; abundance: NA; j_gene: TRBJ2-7; CDR3aa: CASRGQGVPYEQYF; CDR3nt: TGTGCCAGCCGTGGACAGGGGGTACCTTACGAGCAGTACTTC
d_gene: NA; v_gene: TRBV2; abundance: NA; j_gene: TRBJ1-1; CDR3aa: CASRLTYMNTEAFF; CDR3nt: TGTGCCAGCAGGCTGACATACATGAACACTGAAGCTTTCTTT
d_gene: NA; v_gene: TRBV28; abundance: few; j_gene: TRBJ1-2; CDR3aa: CASLSIDRNYGYTF; CDR3nt: TGTGCCAGCCTATCGATCGACCGGAACTATGGCTACACCTTC
d_gene: NA; v_gene: TRBV4-2; abundance: NA; j_gene: TRBJ2-5; CDR3aa: CASSQEARGETQYF; CDR3nt: TGTGCCAGCAGCCAAGAGGCTAGAGGAGAGACCCAGTACTTC
d_gene: NA; v_gene: TRBV4-3; abundance: once; j_gene: TRBJ1-6; CDR3aa: CASSQDRNSPLHF; CDR3nt: TGCGCCAGCAGCCAAGATCGAAATTCACCCCTCCACTTT
d_gene: TRBD1; v_gene: TRBV5-4; abundance: NA; j_gene: TRBJ1-2; CDR3aa: CASSLAGGQGRAYGYTF; CDR3nt: TGTGCCAGCAGCTTGGCAGGTGGACAGGGGAGGGCCTACGGCTACACCTTC
d_gene: NA; v_gene: TRBV12-5; abundance: NA; j_gene: TRBJ1-2; CDR3aa: CASGLPNTANYGYTF; CDR3nt: TGTGCTAGTGGTTTGCCCAACACGGCTAACTATGGCTACACCTTC
d_gene: NA; v_gene: TRBV15; abundance: NA; j_gene: TRBJ1-2; CDR3aa: CATSRVYRGTHGYTF; CDR3nt: TGTGCCACCAGCAGAGTTTATAGGGGTACCCATGGCTACACCTTC
d_gene: TRBD1; v_gene: TRBV14; abundance: once; j_gene: TRBJ1-1; CDR3aa: CASSPVGMTGHTEAFF; CDR3nt: TGTGCCAGCAGCCCCGTGGGGATGACAGGGCACACTGAAGCTTTCTTT
d_gene: TRBD2; v_gene: TRBV5-4; abundance: NA; j_gene: TRBJ2-7; CDR3aa: CASSWGGGSTYEQYF; CDR3nt: TGTGCCAGCAGCTGGGGGGGAGGCTCTACCTACGAGCAGTACTTC
d_gene: NA; v_gene: TRBV6-2/TRBV6-3; abundance: NA; j_gene: TRBJ1-1; CDR3aa: CASSSPWTAPSTEAFF; CDR3nt: TGTGCCAGCAGTTCCCCTTGGACAGCCCCAAGCACTGAAGCTTTCTTT
d_gene: NA; v_gene: TRBV5-1; abundance: NA; j_gene: TRBJ1-2; CDR3aa: CASSPEQTKNYGYTF; CDR3nt: TGCGCCAGCAGCCCGGAACAAACGAAAAACTATGGCTACACCTTC